The T cell receptor beta chain under discussion was sequenced for a study of blood T cell repertoires in COVID-19. The wider study: The analysed material was cDNA or gDNA that came from T cells, B-cell-depleted T cells, or PBMCs.

CDR1 and CDR2 from the germline V gene are SGHRS and YFSETQ. Trimming removed 0 bases from V and 4 bases from J, with 12 bases in between. The CDR3 has 15 residues. While infection was still active, Seattle patients were enrolled and then followed longitudinally. The authors' processing: Estimation of nucleated cell counts relied on the amplification of reference gene primers. Libraries were prepared by immunoSEQ multiplex PCR; TCRdb keeps only in-frame clonotypes and omits some of them. V and J calls and clone size come straight from that table; D and trimming were deduced from the DNA. The data show about 170,000 clones, around four fifths seen once.

The sequenced sample was peripheral blood. The sequence was collected from a woman older than 75 with COVID-19, enrolled during active disease. The chain is built from TRBV5-1 and TRBJ2-3; D remains unclear. CDR3 sequence: CASSLGGVTADTQYF. The DNA for the CDR3 is TGCGCCAGCAGCTTGGGTGGAGTCACCGCAGATACGCAGTATTTT.